The 20 T cell receptor beta chains below all came from one sample that was sequenced in a study of T cell responses to AZD1222 COVID-19 vaccine. The repertoire was sequenced with immunoSEQ multiplex PCR; TCRdb's copy has only in-frame clones and lacks some. This sample carries around 81,000 clones, about 82% of them seen once, and the ten largest clones take around 2.8%. The specimen was peripheral blood, collected on day 0 of AZD1222 vaccination. All receptors derive from an adult in good health.

This chain joins TRBV19 and TRBJ1-1; no reliable D call. From germline, CDR1 is LNHDA and CDR2 SQIVND (reference sequence). The CDR3 is 14 amino acids. V was trimmed by 3 bases and J by 0 bases, leaving 8 bases between them. CDR3 region: CASSIYSVNTEAFF. CDR3 sequence (DNA): TGTGCCAGTAGTATTTACAGCGTGAACACTGAAGCTTTCTTT.

This chain connects TRBV7-6 to TRBJ1-4; TRBD1 might be the D (6 bases). Germline CDR1 is SGHVS and CDR2 is FNYEAQ. CDR3 length equals 15 residues. V was clipped by 5 bases and J by 6 bases, with 16 bases between them. CDR3 sequence: CASSGLQGMDEKLFF. CDR3 DNA: TGTGCCAGCAGCGGGTTACAGGGCATGGATGAAAAACTGTTTTTT.

The chain couples TRBV3-1 (or the pseudogene TRBV3-2) to TRBJ2-7; 7 bases match TRBD1. With 4 bases clipped from V and 2 bases from J, the junction kept 14 bases outside the gene matches. The CDR3 covers 17 residues. Germline CDR1 is LGHDT and CDR2 is YNNKEL (reference sequence). The CDR3 region is CASSPTLEGARTYEQYF. CDR3 coding DNA: TGTGCCAGCAGCCCCACCCTCGAGGGGGCGAGGACCTACGAGCAGTACTTC.

This rearrangement joins TRBV11-2 to TRBJ1-6; D call uncertain. Looked up from germline, CDR1 is SGHAT and CDR2 is FQNNGV. The V end was cut by 3 bases, the J end by 5 bases, with 11 bases between. This CDR3 spans 15 amino acids. This CDR3 is CASSFMTRDNSPLHF. CDR3 coding DNA: TGTGCCAGCAGCTTTATGACCAGAGATAATTCACCCCTCCACTTT.

The J gene is TRBJ1-4, the V gene TRBV9, with D possibly matching TRBD1 (6 bases). The CDR3 has 17 amino acids. Per germline, CDR1 SGDLS and CDR2 YYNGEE. Trimming took off 1 base at V and 8 bases at J, with 21 bases between the two ends. The CDR3 protein is CASSVSLAGAKEEKLFF. As DNA, the CDR3 is TGTGCCAGCAGCGTAAGCCTTGCGGGGGCAAAGGAGGAAAAACTGTTTTTT.

The V call is TRBV11-3, the J call TRBJ2-1; no definite D call. Germline lookup yields CDR1 SGHNT and CDR2 YENEEA. CDR3 length equals 17 residues. V gave up 1 base and J gave up 5 bases, with 18 bases separating them. Written as DNA, the CDR3 is TGTGCCAGCAGCTTAGCTCCGATCCTAGGTGGGGACAATGAGCAGTTCTTC. It codes for CASSLAPILGGDNEQFF.

V and J are TRBV5-6 and TRBJ2-1; D uncertain. The CDR3 length is 15 residues. V was pared by 4 bases and J by 0 bases, with 11 bases between. Germline V gene sequence: CDR1 SGHDT, CDR2 YYEEEE. CDR3 nucleotides: TGTGCCAGCAGCGGTGATCTAGGCTCCTACAATGAGCAGTTCTTC. The encoded protein is CASSGDLGSYNEQFF.

V gene TRBV6-2 or TRBV6-3 combines with J gene TRBJ2-1, with D possibly called TRBD1 or TRBD2 (6 bases each). V shed 0 bases and J shed 2 bases, with 8 bases lying between them. CDR1 is MNHEY and CDR2 is SVGEGT in the germline V gene. The CDR3 has 15 amino acids. CDR3 in DNA: TGTGCCAGCAGTTACTCGGGGGGCGCCTACAATGAGCAGTTCTTC. Its protein is CASSYSGGAYNEQFF.

The CDR3 DNA is TGTGCCAGCAGTTACAGCCCAGGGGGTGTCCAAGCAATGACTGAAGCTTTCTTT. Translating it yields CASSYSPGGVQAMTEAFF. The V and J genes are TRBV6-2 or TRBV6-3 and TRBJ1-1; 7 positions agree with TRBD1. With 2 bases clipped from V and 5 bases from J, the junction kept 17 bases outside the gene matches. This CDR3 spans 18 amino acids. Germline assignment: CDR1 MNHEY and CDR2 SVGEGT.

The rearrangement joins TRBV7-2 to TRBJ1-1; D remains ambiguous. The CDR3 length is 14 residues. V gave up 1 base and J gave up 1 base, with 7 bases separating them. The germline V gene encodes CDR1 SGHTA and CDR2 FQGNSA. The chain's CDR3 is CASSLDGGNTEAFF. CDR3 nucleotides: TGTGCCAGCAGCTTAGATGGAGGGAACACTGAAGCTTTCTTT.

This sequence joins TRBV5-6 and TRBJ1-6; D is ambiguous. Germline V gene data show CDR1 as SGHDT and CDR2 as YYEEEE. V lost 0 bases and J 8 bases, leaving 9 bases between the germline ends. The CDR3 totals 14 residues. CDR3 DNA sequence: TGTGCCAGCAGCTTGGTTCGGCGGGATTCACCCCTCCACTTT. Its protein is CASSLVRRDSPLHF.

For the CDR3, the DNA is TGTGCCAGCAGCGTGGGACTTTCTTTTGAAGCTTTCTTT. It yields the protein CASSVGLSFEAFF. The V call is TRBV7-9, the J call TRBJ1-1; a weak D match, TRBD1 (5 bases). The CDR3 consists of 13 residues. The V end lost 5 bases, the J end lost 7 bases, and 14 bases lay between the germline ends. CDR1 is SEHNR and CDR2 is FQNEAQ in the germline V gene (reference sequence). The complete variable domain, with remaining parts taken from reference TRBV7-9 and TRBJ1-1, reads DTGVSQNPRHKITKRGQNVTFRCDPISEHNRLYWYRQTLGQGPEFLTYFQNEAQLEKSRLLSDRFSAERPKGSFSTLEIQRTEQGDSAMYLCASSVGLSFEAFFGQGTRLTVV.

The chain is built from TRBV29-1 and TRBJ1-2; 7 nucleotides line up with TRBD1. The ends lost 7 bases at V and 5 bases at J; junction bases unmatched: 4. Germline assignment: CDR1 SQVTM and CDR2 ANQGSEA. The CDR3 extends over 11 amino acids. CDR3 loop: CSAGTDYGYTF. In DNA, the CDR3 is TGCAGCGCCGGGACAGATTATGGCTACACCTTC.

The V and J genes are TRBV5-1 and TRBJ1-1, with 8 bases aligning to TRBD1. The CDR3 has 15 residues. Trimming took 2 bases from V and 1 from J; bases not matched to a gene: 4. Germline values: CDR1 SGHRS, CDR2 YFSETQ. CDR3 region: CASSFLGQENTEAFF. DNA for the CDR3: TGCGCCAGCAGCTTTCTGGGACAGGAGAACACTGAAGCTTTCTTT.

The rearrangement links TRBV15 to TRBJ2-3; the match to TRBD2 covers 7 bases. This CDR3 has 16 residues. After removal of 0 bases from V and 2 bases from J, the junction contained 5 bases not matched to a gene. The V gene's germline CDR1 is LNHNV and CDR2 YYDKDF (reference sequence). CDR3 region: CATSRDSGQITDTQYF. In DNA form, the CDR3 reads TGTGCCACCAGCAGAGATAGCGGGCAAATCACAGATACGCAGTATTTT.

The chain links TRBV6-6 to TRBJ1-4; TRBD1 might be the D (5 bases). This CDR3 spans 14 amino acids. The germline CDR1 and CDR2 sequences are MNHNY and SVGAGI (reference sequence). Trimming pared 9 bases from V and 2 bases from J, leaving 13 bases between. CDR3 region: CASLAWGTNEKLFF. DNA of the CDR3: TGTGCCAGTTTAGCATGGGGGACTAATGAAAAACTGTTTTTT.

This clone has just a few counts. The V call is TRBV9, the J call TRBJ2-2, with a weak D call TRBD2 (5 bases). CDR1 SGDLS and CDR2 YYNGEE come from the germline V gene. The CDR3 has 16 residues. The germline V and J ends were trimmed by 3 bases and 5 bases, with 17 bases remaining between them. In nucleotides, the CDR3 is TGTGCCAGCAGCGCCCAGACTGCGGGTGGGACCGGGGAGCTGTTTTTT. Its protein is CASSAQTAGGTGELFF.

This chain uses TRBV7-9 with TRBJ1-3; D is undetermined. Trimming pared 0 bases from V and 0 bases from J, leaving 9 bases between. Germline V CDR1 and CDR2: SEHNR, FQNEAQ (reference sequence). The CDR3 length is 16 residues. CDR3 amino acids: CASSLASTVSGNTIYF. CDR3 nucleotides: TGTGCCAGCAGCTTAGCTTCTACAGTCTCTGGAAACACCATATATTTT. Full variable domain (rest looked up from reference TRBV7-9 and TRBJ1-3): DTGVSQNPRHKITKRGQNVTFRCDPISEHNRLYWYRQTLGQGPEFLTYFQNEAQLEKSRLLSDRFSAERPKGSFSTLEIQRTEQGDSAMYLCASSLASTVSGNTIYFGEGSWLTVV.

The CDR3 coding sequence is TGTGCCAGCAGCCACCGGGACCGATACTACGAGCAGTACTTC. Its protein is CASSHRDRYYEQYF. V usage is TRBV5-5 and J usage is TRBJ2-7; D tentatively fits TRBD1 or TRBD2 (5 bases each). CDR1 and CDR2 (germline): SGHKS, YYEKEE (reference sequence). This CDR3 spans 14 amino acids. Trimming pared 4 bases from V and 3 bases from J, leaving 14 bases between.

J is TRBJ2-1 and V is TRBV5-4, with 12 bases that match TRBD1. The CDR3 loop spans 13 amino acids. Germline CDR1 is SGHNT and CDR2 is YYREEE (reference sequence). The V segment lost 6 bases and the J segment 10 bases; nucleotides outside the gene matches: 5. Here the CDR3 DNA reads TGTGCCAGCAAACCGGGACAGGGGGCCGAGCAGTTCTTC. It specifies CASKPGQGAEQFF.